A selection of T cell receptor beta chains follows, all from one sample in a study of cytomegalovirus exposure and HLA in healthy donors. Produced via immunoSEQ multiplex PCR; TCRdb's table is partial and in-frame only. The table records about 150,000 clones, more than 75% of them present only once. The sequencing input was PBMCs. The origin of the receptors is a woman in her fifties or sixties in good health and CMV-seropositive. The CDR3 runs from the conserved cysteine through the conserved F or W. Each record gives: D gene, clone size, J gene, V gene, CDR3 DNA, CDR3 protein. D genes are given only for firm matches. Size values are once, few and many counts, or a class for expanded clones, and some rows have none.

>TRBD2|-|TRBJ2-1|TRBV2
TGTGCCAGCAGTCAAACCCAGATTGAAGCGGGGTTCCAGTTCTTC
CASSQTQIEAGFQFF
>TRBD1|-|TRBJ1-2|TRBV6-5
TGTGCCAGCAGTTACTCGGGACAGGGTTATGGCTACACCTTC
CASSYSGQGYGYTF
>-|few|TRBJ1-2|TRBV27
TGTGCCAGCTCGAAGGAGGGGATTTATGGCTACACCTTC
CASSKEGIYGYTF
>TRBD1|-|TRBJ1-1|TRBV5-1
TGCGCCAGCAGCTTGGTCGGTGTTCAGGGGGCCACTGAAGCTTTCTTT
CASSLVGVQGATEAFF
>TRBD1|-|TRBJ1-1|TRBV7-6
TGTGCCAGCAGCGCACGACAGGGGGGGATGAACACTGAAGCTTTCTTT
CASSARQGGMNTEAFF
>TRBD1|-|TRBJ1-2|TRBV28
TGTGCCAGCAGTCTAGGACAGGGAAACTATGGCTACACCTTC
CASSLGQGNYGYTF
>-|-|TRBJ1-1|TRBV19
TGTGCCAGTAGTATTAGTAGGAACACTGAAGCTTTCTTT
CASSISRNTEAFF
>TRBD2|-|TRBJ2-3|TRBV2
TGTGCCAGCAATCGACTAGCGGGGACAGATACGCAGTATTTT
CASNRLAGTDTQYF
>-|-|TRBJ1-6|TRBV10-3
TGTGCCATCAGTGAGTCGATGGCAGGGCCTTATAATTCACCCCTCCACTTT
CAISESMAGPYNSPLHF
>TRBD2|few|TRBJ2-3|TRBV6-4
TGTGCCAGCAGTGACGGTGCGGGGGCAGATACGCAGTATTTT
CASSDGAGADTQYF
>TRBD1|once|TRBJ1-3|TRBV9
TGTGCCAGCAGCGCCGACAGGGGATATGGAAACACCATATATTTT
CASSADRGYGNTIYF
>-|-|TRBJ2-2|TRBV28
TGTGCCAGCAGTTTACTGGGGGCTGGCACCGGGGAGCTGTTTTTT
CASSLLGAGTGELFF
>TRBD1|-|TRBJ2-7|TRBV18
TGTGCCAGCCACGAATTCCAGGGGGTCACCTACGAGCAGTACTTC
CASHEFQGVTYEQYF
>TRBD1|-|TRBJ1-5|TRBV18
TGTGCCAGTACAGGACAGGGAGGCAATCAGCCCCAGCATTTT
CASTGQGGNQPQHF
>-|once|TRBJ1-5|TRBV28
TGTGCCAGCAGCCAAGACAGAGTCAATCAGCCCCAGCATTTT
CASSQDRVNQPQHF
>TRBD2|-|TRBJ2-5|TRBV6-6
TGTGCCAGCAGTTACTCTAGCGGGTACCAAGAGACCCAGTACTTC
CASSYSSGYQETQYF
>-|few|TRBJ1-5|TRBV6-1
TGTGCCAGCAGTGCTACAGGGCCCAATCAGCCCCAGCATTTT
CASSATGPNQPQHF
>-|-|TRBJ1-1|TRBV6-6
TGTGCCAGCAGGGGAGAGGGGGGGCCGGTCACTGAAGCTTTCTTT
CASRGEGGPVTEAFF
>TRBD1|-|TRBJ1-3|TRBV7-9
TGTGCCAGCAGCACGAGACAGGGGACCTCTGGAAACACCATATATTTT
CASSTRQGTSGNTIYF
>-|-|TRBJ2-5|TRBV2
TGTGCCAGCAGTGAATTTCTAGTTCGAGGAGAGACCCAGTACTTC
CASSEFLVRGETQYF
>-|few|TRBJ2-7|TRBV9
TGTGCCAGCAGCTCCCGTTTTCTAGATTCCGAGCAGTACTTC
CASSSRFLDSEQYF
>TRBD1|-|TRBJ1-4|TRBV25-1
TGTGCCAGCAGTGAATATCACAGGGGTGAAAAACTGTTTTTT
CASSEYHRGEKLFF
>TRBD1|-|TRBJ1-4|TRBV6-5
TGTGCCAGCAGGCGCCGGGACAGGGGCTTCGAAAAACTGTTTTTT
CASRRRDRGFEKLFF
>-|once|TRBJ1-3|TRBV13
TGTGCCAGCAGTATCCACGGCAGGTCGACTGGAAACACCATATATTTT
CASSIHGRSTGNTIYF
>-|-|TRBJ1-5|TRBV11-3
TGTGCCAGCAGCTTTTGGGCTCAACAGCCCCAGCATTTT
CASSFWAQQPQHF
>-|-|TRBJ1-5|TRBV27
TGTGCCAGCAGTTTACGAGGACAGTGGAGCAATCAGCCCCAGCATTTT
CASSLRGQWSNQPQHF
>TRBD1|few|TRBJ1-1|TRBV5-1
TGCGCCAGCAGCTTGTTTATGCAGGGGGCGCGGGGCACTGAAGCTTTCTTT
CASSLFMQGARGTEAFF
>TRBD2|few|TRBJ2-1|TRBV28
TGTGCCAGCAGTTTATTAGCGGGAGGGCCGTCGGAGTTCTTC
CASSLLAGGPSEFF